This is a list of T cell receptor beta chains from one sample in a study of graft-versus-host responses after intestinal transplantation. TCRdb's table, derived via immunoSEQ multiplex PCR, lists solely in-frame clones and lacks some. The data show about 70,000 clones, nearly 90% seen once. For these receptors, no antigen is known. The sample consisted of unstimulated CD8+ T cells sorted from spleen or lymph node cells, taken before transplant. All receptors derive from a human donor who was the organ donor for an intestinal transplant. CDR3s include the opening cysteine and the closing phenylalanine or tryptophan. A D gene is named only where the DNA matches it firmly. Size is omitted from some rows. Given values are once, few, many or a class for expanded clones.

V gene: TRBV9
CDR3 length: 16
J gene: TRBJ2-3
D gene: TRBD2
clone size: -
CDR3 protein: CASSHPGTSLDRAQYF
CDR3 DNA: TGTGCCAGCAGCCACCCCGGGACTAGTTTAGATCGGGCGCAGTATTTT

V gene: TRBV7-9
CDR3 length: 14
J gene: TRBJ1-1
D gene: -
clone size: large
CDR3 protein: CASSSNSRWTEAFF
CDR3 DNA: TGTGCCAGCAGTTCTAATTCCCGGTGGACTGAAGCTTTCTTT

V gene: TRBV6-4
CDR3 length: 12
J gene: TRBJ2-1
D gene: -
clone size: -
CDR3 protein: CASSEAGLEQFF
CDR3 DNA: TGTGCCAGCAGTGAAGCGGGTTTGGAGCAGTTCTTC

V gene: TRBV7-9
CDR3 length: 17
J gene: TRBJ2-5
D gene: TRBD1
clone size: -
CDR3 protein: CASSRSPGTGAKETQYF
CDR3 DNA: TGTGCCAGCAGCCGAAGTCCCGGGACAGGGGCGAAAGAGACCCAGTACTTC

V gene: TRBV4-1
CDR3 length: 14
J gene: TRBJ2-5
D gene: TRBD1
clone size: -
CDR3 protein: CASSQRQGRETQYF
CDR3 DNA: TGCGCCAGCAGCCAAAGACAGGGGAGGGAGACCCAGTACTTC

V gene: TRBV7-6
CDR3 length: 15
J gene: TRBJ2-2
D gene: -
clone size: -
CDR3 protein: CASGRGHKNTGELFF
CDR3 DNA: TGTGCCAGCGGTCGTGGACACAAGAACACCGGGGAGCTGTTTTTT

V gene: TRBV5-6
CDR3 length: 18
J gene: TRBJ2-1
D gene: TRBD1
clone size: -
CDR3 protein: CASSLTGTGIGSYNEQFF
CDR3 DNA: TGTGCCAGCAGCCTAACCGGGACAGGGATCGGGTCCTACAATGAGCAGTTCTTC

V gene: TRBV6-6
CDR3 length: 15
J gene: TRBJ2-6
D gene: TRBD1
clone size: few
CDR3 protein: CASSYDRAGANVLTF
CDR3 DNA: TGTGCCAGCAGTTACGACAGGGCTGGGGCCAACGTCCTGACTTTC

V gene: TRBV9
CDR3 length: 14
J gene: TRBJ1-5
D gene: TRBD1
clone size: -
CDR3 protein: CASSGGQDNQPQHF
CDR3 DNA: TGTGCCAGCAGCGGTGGACAGGACAATCAGCCCCAGCATTTT

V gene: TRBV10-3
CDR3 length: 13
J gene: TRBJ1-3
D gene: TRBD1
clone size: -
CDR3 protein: CAMKGGDGNTIYF
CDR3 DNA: TGTGCCATGAAAGGGGGCGATGGAAACACCATATATTTT

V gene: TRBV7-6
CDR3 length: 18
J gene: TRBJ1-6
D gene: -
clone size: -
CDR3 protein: CASSLGQALNSYNSPLHF
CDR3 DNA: TGTGCCAGCAGCTTAGGTCAGGCCCTAAACTCCTATAATTCACCCCTCCACTTT

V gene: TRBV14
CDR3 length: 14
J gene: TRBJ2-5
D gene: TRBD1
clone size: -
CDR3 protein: CASSPGTGGETQYF
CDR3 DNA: TGTGCCAGCAGCCCCGGGACAGGGGGAGAGACCCAGTACTTC

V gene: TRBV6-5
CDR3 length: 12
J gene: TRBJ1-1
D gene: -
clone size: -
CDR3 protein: CASYRSYTEAFF
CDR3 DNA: TGTGCGAGTTATAGATCCTACACTGAAGCTTTCTTT

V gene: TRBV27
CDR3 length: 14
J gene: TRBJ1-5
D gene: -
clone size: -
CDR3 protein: CASSYQGSNQPQHF
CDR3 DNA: TGTGCCAGCAGCTACCAGGGGAGCAATCAGCCCCAGCATTTT

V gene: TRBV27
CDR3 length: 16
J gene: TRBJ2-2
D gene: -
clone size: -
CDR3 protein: CASSINSFSNTGELFF
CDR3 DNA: TGTGCCAGCAGCATTAACAGTTTTTCGAACACCGGGGAGCTGTTTTTT

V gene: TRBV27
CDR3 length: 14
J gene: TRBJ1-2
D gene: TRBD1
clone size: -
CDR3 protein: CASSPRQGGYGYTF
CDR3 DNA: TGTGCCAGCAGTCCTCGACAGGGAGGCTATGGCTACACCTTC

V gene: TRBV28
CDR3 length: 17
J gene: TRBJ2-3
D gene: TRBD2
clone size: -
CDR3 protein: CASSYSQTSENTDTQYF
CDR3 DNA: TGTGCCAGCAGTTATTCCCAGACTAGCGAAAACACAGATACGCAGTATTTT

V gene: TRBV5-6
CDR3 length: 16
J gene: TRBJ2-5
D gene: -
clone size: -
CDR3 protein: CASSPGWPSNQETQYF
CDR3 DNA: TGTGCCAGCAGCCCGGGGTGGCCTTCTAACCAAGAGACCCAGTACTTC

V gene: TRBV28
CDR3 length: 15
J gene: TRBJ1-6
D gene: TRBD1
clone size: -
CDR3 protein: CASSLGGQGNSPLHF
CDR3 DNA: TGTGCCAGCAGTTTAGGGGGACAGGGGAATTCACCCCTCCACTTT

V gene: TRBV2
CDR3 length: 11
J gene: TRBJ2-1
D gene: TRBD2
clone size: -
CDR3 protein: CASSGTSEQFF
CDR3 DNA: TGTGCCAGCAGTGGGACTAGTGAGCAGTTCTTC

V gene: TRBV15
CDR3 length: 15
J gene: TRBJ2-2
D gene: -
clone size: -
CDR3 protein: CATSRAGENTGELFF
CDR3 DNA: TGTGCCACCAGCAGAGCCGGTGAGAACACCGGGGAGCTGTTTTTT

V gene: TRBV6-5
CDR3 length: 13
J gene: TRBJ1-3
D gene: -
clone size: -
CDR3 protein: CASSYNTGNTIYF
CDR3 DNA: TGTGCCAGCAGTTACAACACTGGAAACACCATATATTTT

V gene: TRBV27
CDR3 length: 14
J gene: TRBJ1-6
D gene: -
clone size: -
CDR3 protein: CASTSGTGGSPLHF
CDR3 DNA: TGTGCCAGCACCTCCGGGACGGGAGGTTCACCCCTCCACTTT

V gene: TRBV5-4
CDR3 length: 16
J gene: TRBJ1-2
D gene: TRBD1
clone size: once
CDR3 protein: CASSLDEDRESSGYTF
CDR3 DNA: TGTGCCAGCAGCCTAGACGAGGACAGGGAGTCTTCTGGCTACACCTTC

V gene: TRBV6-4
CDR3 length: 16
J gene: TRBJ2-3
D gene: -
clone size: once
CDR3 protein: CASSDERGGGTDTQYF
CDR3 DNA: TGTGCCAGCAGTGACGAAAGGGGAGGAGGCACAGATACGCAGTATTTT

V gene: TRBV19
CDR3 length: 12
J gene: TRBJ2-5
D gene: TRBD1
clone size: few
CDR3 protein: CARARDRETQYF
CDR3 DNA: TGTGCCAGAGCTCGGGACAGAGAGACCCAGTACTTC

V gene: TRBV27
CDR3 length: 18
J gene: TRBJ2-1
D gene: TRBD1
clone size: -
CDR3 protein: CASSLSQPPGQGNNEQFF
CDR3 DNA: TGTGCCAGCAGTTTATCTCAACCCCCGGGACAGGGAAACAATGAGCAGTTCTTC

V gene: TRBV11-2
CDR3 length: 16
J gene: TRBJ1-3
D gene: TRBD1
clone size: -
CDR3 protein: CASSLDLDRADNTIYF
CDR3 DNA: TGTGCCAGCAGCTTAGATCTGGACAGGGCAGATAACACCATATATTTT

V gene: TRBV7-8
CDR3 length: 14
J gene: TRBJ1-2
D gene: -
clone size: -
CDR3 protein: CASSLGRSADGYTF
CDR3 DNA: TGTGCCAGCAGCTTGGGCAGGTCGGCTGATGGCTACACCTTC

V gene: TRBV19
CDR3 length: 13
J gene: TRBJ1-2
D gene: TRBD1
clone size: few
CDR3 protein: CASSITGVEGYTF
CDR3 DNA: TGTGCCAGTAGTATAACAGGGGTGGAGGGCTACACCTTC

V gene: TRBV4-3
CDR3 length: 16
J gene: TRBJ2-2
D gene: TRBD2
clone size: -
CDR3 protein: CASTYYYRGGTGELFF
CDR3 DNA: TGCGCCAGCACCTACTACTACCGGGGGGGCACCGGGGAGCTGTTTTTT

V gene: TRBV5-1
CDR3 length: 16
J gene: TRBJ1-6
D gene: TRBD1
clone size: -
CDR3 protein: CASSLAGTGYNSPLHF
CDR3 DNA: TGCGCCAGCAGCTTGGCCGGGACAGGTTATAATTCACCCCTCCACTTT

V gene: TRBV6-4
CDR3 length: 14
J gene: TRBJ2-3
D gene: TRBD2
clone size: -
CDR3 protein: CASSGSGGTDTQYF
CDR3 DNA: TGTGCCAGCAGTGGTAGCGGGGGCACAGATACGCAGTATTTT

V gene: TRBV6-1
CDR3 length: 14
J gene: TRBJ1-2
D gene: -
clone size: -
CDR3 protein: CASRELQVNYGYTF
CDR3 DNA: TGTGCCAGCAGAGAATTACAGGTGAACTATGGCTACACCTTC

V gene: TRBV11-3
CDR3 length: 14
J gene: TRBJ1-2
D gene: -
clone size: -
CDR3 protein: CASSLEESLHGYTF
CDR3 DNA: TGTGCCAGCAGCTTAGAGGAGTCCTTGCATGGCTACACCTTC

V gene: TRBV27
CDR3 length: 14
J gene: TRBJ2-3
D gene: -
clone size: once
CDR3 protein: CASSFAGYLDTQYF
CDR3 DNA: TGTGCCAGCAGTTTTGCGGGCTACTTAGATACGCAGTATTTT

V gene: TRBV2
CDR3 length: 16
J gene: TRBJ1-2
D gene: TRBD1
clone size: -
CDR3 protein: CAIYRDSLRGDYGYTF
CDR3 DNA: TGTGCCATATACCGGGACAGTCTACGAGGCGACTATGGCTACACCTTC

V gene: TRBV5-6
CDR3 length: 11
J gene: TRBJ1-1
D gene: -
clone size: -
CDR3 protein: CASSSQGEAFF
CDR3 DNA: TGTGCCAGCAGCTCCCAGGGGGAAGCTTTCTTT

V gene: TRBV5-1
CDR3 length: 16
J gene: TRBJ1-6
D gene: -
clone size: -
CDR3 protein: CASSLDIYTHNSPLHF
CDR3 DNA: TGCGCCAGCAGCTTGGATATATATACTCATAATTCACCCCTCCACTTT

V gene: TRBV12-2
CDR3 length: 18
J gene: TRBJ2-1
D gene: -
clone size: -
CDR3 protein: CASRSNLNSRDRSNEQFF
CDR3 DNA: TGTGCAAGTCGTTCGAACTTAAATAGCCGGGACAGGTCCAATGAGCAGTTCTTC

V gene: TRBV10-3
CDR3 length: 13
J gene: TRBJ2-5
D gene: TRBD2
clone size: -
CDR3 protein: CAISDGGFETQYF
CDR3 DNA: TGTGCCATCAGTGACGGGGGGTTCGAGACCCAGTACTTC

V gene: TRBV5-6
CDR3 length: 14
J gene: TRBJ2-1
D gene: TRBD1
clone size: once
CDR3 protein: CASSSGQGADEQFF
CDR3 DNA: TGTGCCAGCAGCTCCGGACAGGGGGCGGATGAGCAGTTCTTC

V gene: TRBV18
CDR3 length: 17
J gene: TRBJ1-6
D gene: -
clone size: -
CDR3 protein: CASSPSRESSYNSPLHF
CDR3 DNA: TGTGCCAGCTCACCTAGCCGGGAGAGCTCCTATAATTCACCCCTCCACTTT

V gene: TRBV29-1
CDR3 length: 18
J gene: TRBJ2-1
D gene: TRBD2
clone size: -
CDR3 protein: CSVDGGTLAGGSYNEQFF
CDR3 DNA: TGCAGCGTCGACGGCGGCACCTTAGCGGGGGGGAGCTACAATGAGCAGTTCTTC

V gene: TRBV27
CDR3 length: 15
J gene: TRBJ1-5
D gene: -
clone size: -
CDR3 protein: CASSYTGERDQPQHF
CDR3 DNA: TGTGCCAGCAGTTACACGGGGGAGCGGGATCAGCCCCAGCATTTT

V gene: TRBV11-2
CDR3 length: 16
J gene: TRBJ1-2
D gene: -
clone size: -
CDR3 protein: CASSPLRVFYNYGYTF
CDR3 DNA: TGTGCCAGCAGCCCCCTACGAGTATTTTATAACTATGGCTACACCTTC